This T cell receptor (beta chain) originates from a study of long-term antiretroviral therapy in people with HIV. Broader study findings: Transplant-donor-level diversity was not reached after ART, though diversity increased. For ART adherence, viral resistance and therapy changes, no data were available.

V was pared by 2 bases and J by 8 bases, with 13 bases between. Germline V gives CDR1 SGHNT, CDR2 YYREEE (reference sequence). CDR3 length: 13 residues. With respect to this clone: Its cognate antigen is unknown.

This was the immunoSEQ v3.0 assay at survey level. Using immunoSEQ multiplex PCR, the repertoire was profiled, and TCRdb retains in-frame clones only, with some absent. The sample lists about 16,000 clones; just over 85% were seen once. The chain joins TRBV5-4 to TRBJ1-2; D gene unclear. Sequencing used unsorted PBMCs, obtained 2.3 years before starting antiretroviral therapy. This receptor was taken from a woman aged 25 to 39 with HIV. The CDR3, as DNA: TGTGCCAGCAGCTTTCTGGGAATGGGAGGCTACACCTTC. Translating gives CASSFLGMGGYTF.